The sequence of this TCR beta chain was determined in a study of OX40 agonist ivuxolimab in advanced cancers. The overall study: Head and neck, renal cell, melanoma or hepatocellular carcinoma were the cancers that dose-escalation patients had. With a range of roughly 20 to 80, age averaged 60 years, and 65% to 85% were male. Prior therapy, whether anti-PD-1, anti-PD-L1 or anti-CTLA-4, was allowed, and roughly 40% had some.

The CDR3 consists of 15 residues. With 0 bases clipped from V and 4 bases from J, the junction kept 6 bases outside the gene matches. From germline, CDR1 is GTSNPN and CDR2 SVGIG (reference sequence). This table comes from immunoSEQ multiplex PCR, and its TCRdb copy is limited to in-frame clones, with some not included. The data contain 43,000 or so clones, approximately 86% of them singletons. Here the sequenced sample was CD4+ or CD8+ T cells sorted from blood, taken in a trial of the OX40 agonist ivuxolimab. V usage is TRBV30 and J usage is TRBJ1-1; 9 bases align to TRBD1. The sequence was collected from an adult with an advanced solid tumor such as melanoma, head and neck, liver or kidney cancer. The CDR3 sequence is CAWSVTQGASTEAFF. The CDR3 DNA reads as TGTGCCTGGAGTGTCACACAGGGGGCGAGCACTGAAGCTTTCTTT.